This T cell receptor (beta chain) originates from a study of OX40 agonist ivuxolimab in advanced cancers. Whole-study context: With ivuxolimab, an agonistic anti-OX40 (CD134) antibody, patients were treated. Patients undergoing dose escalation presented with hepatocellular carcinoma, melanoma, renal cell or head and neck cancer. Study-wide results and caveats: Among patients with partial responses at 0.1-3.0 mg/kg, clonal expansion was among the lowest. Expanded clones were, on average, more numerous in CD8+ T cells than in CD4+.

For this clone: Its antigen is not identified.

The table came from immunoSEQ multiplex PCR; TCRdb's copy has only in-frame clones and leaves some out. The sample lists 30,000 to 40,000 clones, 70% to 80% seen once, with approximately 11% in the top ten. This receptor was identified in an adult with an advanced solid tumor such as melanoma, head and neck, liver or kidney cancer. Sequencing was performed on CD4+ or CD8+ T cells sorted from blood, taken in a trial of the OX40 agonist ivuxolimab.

CDR3 DNA sequence: TGTGCCAGCAGCCTCGAACAGGGACCGAACACTGAAGCTTTCTTT. Translating gives CASSLEQGPNTEAFF. V and J are TRBV11-2 and TRBJ1-1; a weak D match, TRBD1 (6 bases). The CDR3 is 15 amino acids. Germline V lookup: CDR1 SGHAT, CDR2 FQNNGV. Between the trimmed V and J ends, which lost 5 bases and 1 base, there was a span of 14 bases.